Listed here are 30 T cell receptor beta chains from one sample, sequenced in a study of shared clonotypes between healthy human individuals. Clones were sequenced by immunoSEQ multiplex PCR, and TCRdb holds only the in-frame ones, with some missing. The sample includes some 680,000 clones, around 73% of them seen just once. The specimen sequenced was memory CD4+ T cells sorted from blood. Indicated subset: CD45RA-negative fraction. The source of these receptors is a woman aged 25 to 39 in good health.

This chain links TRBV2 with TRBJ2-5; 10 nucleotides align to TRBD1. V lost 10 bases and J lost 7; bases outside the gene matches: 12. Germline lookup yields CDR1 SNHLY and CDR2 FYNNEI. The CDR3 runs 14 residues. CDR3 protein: CANGRQGAEGTQYF. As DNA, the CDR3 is TGTGCCAACGGCCGACAGGGGGCTGAGGGGACCCAGTACTTC.

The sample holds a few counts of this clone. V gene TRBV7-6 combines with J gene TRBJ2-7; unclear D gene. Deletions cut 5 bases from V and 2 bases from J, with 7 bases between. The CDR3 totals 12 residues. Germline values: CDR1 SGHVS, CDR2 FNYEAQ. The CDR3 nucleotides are TGTGCCAGCAGCAGTTTTACCTACGAGCAGTACTTC. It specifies CASSSFTYEQYF.

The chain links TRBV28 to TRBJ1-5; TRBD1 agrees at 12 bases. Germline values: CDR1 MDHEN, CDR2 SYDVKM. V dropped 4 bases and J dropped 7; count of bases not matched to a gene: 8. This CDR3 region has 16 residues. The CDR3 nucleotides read TGTGCCAGCAGTTCCTCCGGGACAGGGGGCTGGCAGCCCCAGCATTTT. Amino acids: CASSSSGTGGWQPQHF.

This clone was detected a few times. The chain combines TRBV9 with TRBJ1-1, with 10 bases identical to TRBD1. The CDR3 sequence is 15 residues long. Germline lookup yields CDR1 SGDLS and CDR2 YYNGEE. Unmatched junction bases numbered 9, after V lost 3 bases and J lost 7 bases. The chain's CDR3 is CASSAPGQGIDEAFF. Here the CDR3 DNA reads TGTGCCAGCAGCGCCCCGGGACAGGGGATAGATGAAGCTTTCTTT.

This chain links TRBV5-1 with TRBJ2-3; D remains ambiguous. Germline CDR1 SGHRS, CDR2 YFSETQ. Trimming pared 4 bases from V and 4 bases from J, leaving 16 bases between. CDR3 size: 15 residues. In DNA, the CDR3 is TGCGCCAGCAGCCCAGGCCTTCGGCCCTCAGATACGCAGTATTTT. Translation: CASSPGLRPSDTQYF.

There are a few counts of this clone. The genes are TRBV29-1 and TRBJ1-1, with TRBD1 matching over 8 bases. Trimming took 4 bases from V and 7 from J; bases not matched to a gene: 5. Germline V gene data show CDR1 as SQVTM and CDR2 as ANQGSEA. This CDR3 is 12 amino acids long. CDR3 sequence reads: CSVGRGLGEAFF. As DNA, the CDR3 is TGCAGCGTTGGCAGGGGGCTCGGTGAAGCTTTCTTT.

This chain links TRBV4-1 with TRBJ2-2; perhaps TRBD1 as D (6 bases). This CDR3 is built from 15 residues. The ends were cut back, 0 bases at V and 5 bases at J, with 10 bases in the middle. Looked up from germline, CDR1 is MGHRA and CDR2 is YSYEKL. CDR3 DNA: TGCGCCAGCAGCCAAGATTACAGGGTTACCGGGGAGCTGTTTTTT. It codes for CASSQDYRVTGELFF.

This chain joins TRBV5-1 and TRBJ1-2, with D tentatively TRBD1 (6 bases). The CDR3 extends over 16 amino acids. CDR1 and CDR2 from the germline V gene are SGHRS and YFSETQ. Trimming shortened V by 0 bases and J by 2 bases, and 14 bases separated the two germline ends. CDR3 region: CASSLATGIANYGYTF. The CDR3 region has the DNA TGCGCCAGCAGCTTGGCCACAGGGATTGCGAACTATGGCTACACCTTC.

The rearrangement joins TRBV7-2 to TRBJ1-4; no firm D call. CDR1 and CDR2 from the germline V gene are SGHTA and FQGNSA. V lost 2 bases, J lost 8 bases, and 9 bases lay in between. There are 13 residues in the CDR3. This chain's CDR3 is CASSLTFREKLFF. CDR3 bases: TGTGCCAGCAGCTTAACGTTTCGGGAAAAACTGTTTTTT. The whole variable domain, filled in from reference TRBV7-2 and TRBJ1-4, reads GAGVSQSPSNKVTEKGKDVELRCDPISGHTALYWYRQSLGQGLEFLIYFQGNSAPDKSGLPSDRFSAERTGGSVSTLTIQRTQQEDSAVYLCASSLTFREKLFFGSGTQLSVL.

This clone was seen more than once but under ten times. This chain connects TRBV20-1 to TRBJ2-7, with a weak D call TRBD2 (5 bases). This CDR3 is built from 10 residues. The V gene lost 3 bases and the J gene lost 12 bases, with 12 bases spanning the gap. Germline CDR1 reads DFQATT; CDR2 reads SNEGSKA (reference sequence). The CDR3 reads CSASSRGLYF. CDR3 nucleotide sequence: TGCAGTGCTAGTAGCCGGGGTCTGTACTTC.

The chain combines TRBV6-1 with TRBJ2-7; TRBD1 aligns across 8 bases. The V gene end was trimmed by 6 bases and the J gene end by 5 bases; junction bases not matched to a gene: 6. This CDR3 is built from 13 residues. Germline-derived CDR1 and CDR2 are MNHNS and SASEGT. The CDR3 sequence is CASRKQGEDEQYF. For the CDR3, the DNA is TGTGCCAGCAGGAAACAGGGGGAAGACGAGCAGTACTTC.

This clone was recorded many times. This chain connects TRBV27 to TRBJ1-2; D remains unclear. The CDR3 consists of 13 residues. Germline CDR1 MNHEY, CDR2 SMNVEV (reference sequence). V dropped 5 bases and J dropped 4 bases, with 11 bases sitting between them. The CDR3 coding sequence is TGTGCCAGCAGTCACAAGAAAAGCTATGGCTACACCTTC. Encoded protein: CASSHKKSYGYTF.

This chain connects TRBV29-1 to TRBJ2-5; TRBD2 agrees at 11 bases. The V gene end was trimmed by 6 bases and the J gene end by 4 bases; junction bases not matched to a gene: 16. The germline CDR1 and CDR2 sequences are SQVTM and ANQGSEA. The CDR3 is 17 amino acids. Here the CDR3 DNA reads TGCAGCGTCACAAGAAACCGCGGGACTAGCGGAAGAGAGACCCAGTACTTC. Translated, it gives CSVTRNRGTSGRETQYF.

CDR3 sequence reads: CASSLDVTGELFF. CDR3 nucleotide sequence: TGTGCCAGCAGCTTAGACGTGACCGGGGAGCTGTTTTTT. The rearrangement joins TRBV7-9 to TRBJ2-2, with unresolved D. Germline lookup yields CDR1 SEHNR and CDR2 FQNEAQ (reference sequence). CDR3 length equals 13 residues. Trimming stripped 1 base from V and 5 bases from J, with 5 bases between.

The CDR3 DNA follows: TGCGCCAGCAGCTTGGTTGGGGCAGGAGATGGCTACACCTTC. It codes for CASSLVGAGDGYTF. This rearrangement joins TRBV5-1 to TRBJ1-2, with a possible D match to TRBD1 (5 bases). This CDR3 region has 14 residues. CDR1 and CDR2 from the germline V gene are SGHRS and YFSETQ. The ends were cut back, 0 bases at V and 6 bases at J, with 12 bases in the middle.

The CDR3 DNA reads as TGTGCCACCAGCAGAGATCTCAGGACTGAAAAACTGTTTTTT. Protein: CATSRDLRTEKLFF. The chain carries TRBV15 and TRBJ1-4; D call uncertain. Between the trimmed V and J ends, which lost 0 bases and 7 bases, there was a span of 9 bases. CDR1 is LNHNV, CDR2 YYDKDF, per germline (reference sequence). This CDR3 has 14 amino acids.

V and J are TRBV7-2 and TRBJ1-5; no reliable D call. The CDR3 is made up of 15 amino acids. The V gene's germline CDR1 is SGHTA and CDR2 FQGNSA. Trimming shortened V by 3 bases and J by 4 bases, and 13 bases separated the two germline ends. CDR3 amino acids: CASSLSGSGNQPQHF. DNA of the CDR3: TGTGCCAGCAGCTTGAGTGGGTCGGGGAATCAGCCCCAGCATTTT.

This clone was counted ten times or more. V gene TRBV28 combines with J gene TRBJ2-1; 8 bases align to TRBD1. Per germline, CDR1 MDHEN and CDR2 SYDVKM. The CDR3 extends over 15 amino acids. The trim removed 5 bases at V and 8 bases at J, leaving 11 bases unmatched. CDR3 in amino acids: CASSMTGDLLHEQFF. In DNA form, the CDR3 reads TGTGCCAGCAGTATGACAGGGGATTTGCTCCATGAGCAGTTCTTC. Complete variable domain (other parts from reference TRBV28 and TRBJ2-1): DVKVTQSSRYLVKRTGEKVFLECVQDMDHENMFWYRQDPGLGLRLIYFSYDVKMKEKGDIPEGYSVSREKKERFSLILESASTNQTSMYLCASSMTGDLLHEQFFGPGTRLTVL.

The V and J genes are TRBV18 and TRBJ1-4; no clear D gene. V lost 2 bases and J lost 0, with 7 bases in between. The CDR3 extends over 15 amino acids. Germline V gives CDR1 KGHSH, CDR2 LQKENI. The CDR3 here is CASSPVTATNEKLFF. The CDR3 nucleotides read TGTGCCAGCTCACCAGTAACCGCAACTAATGAAAAACTGTTTTTT.

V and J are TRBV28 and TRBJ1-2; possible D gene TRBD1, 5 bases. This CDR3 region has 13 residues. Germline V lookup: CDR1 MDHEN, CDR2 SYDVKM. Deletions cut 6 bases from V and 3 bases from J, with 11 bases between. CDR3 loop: CASSPTGHYGYTF. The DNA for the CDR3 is TGTGCCAGCAGCCCCACGGGGCACTATGGCTACACCTTC.

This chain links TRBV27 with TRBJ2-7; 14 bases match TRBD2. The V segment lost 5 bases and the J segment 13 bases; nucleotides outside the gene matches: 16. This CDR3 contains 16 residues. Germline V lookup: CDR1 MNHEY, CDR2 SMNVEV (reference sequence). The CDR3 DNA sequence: TGTGCCAGCAGTCGTTGGGGGACTAGCGGGAGAAAACGGCAATACTTC. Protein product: CASSRWGTSGRKRQYF.

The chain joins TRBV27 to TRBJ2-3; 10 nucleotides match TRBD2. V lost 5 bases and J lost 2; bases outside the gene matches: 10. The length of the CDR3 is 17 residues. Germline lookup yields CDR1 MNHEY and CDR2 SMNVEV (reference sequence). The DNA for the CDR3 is TGTGCCAGCAGTCAGGGGGCTAGCGGGGGACACACAGATACGCAGTATTTT. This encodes CASSQGASGGHTDTQYF.

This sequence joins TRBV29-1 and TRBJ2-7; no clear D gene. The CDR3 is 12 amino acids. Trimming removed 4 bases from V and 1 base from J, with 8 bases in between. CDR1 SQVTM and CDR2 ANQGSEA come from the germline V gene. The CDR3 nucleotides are TGCAGCGTTGTATACGGATCCTACGAGCAGTACTTC. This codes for CSVVYGSYEQYF.

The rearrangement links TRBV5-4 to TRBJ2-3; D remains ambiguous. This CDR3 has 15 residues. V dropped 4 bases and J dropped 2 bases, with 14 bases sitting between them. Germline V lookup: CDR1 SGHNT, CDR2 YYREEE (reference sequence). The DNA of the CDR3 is TGTGCCAGCAGCCCAGTCAACCCCCTCACAGATACGCAGTATTTT. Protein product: CASSPVNPLTDTQYF.

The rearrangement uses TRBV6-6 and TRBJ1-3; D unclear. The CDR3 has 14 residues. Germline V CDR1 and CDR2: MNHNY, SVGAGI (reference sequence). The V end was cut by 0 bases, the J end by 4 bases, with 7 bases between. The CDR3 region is CASSYSAQGNTIYF. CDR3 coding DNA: TGTGCCAGCAGTTACTCTGCACAGGGAAACACCATATATTTT.

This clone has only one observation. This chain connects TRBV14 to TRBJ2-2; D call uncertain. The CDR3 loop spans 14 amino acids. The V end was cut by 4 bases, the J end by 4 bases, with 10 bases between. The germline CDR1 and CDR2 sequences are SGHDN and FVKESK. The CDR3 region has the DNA TGTGCCAGCAGCCCAAATCACTTCACCGGGGAGCTGTTTTTT. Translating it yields CASSPNHFTGELFF.

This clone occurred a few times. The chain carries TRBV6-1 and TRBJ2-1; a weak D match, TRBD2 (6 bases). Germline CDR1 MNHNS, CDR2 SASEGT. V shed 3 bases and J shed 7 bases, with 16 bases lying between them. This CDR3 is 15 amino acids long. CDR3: CASSEEGLGVNEQFF. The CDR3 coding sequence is TGTGCCAGCAGTGAGGAGGGGCTTGGTGTAAATGAGCAGTTCTTC.

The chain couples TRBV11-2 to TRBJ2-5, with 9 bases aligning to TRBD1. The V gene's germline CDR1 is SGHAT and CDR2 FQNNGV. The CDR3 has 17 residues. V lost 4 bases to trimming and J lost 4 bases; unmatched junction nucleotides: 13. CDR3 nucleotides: TGTGCCAGCAGCTCCGGGACAGGGAACCCCGAGGGAGAGACCCAGTACTTC. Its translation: CASSSGTGNPEGETQYF.

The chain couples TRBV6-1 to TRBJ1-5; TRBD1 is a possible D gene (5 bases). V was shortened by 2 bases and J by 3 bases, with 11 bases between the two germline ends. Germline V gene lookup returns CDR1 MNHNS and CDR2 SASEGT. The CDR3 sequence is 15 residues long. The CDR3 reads CASSEPTGPNQPQHF. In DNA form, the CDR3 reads TGTGCCAGCAGTGAACCGACGGGACCCAATCAGCCCCAGCATTTT.

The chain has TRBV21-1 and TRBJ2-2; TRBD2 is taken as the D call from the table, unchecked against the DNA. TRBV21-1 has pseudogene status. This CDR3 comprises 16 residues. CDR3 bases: TGTGCCAGCAGCAAGAGCGACGGGAAGTACACCGGGGAGCTGTTTTTT. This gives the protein CASSKSDGKYTGELFF.